This T cell receptor beta chain is drawn from a study of human CD8 memory T cell subsets. Comment on this clonotype: What it binds is not known.

Study results and caveats: Estimation with Chao1 suggested higher diversity among stem-like memory T cells relative to precursor exhausted T cells. Precursor exhausted and stem-like memory T cell repertoires shared minimal overlap. A similarly high level of diversity characterized stem-like memory and precursor exhausted T cells, unlike effector memory cells.

Germline values: CDR1 SGHRS, CDR2 YFSETQ. This CDR3 has 17 amino acids. Preparation of the TCR beta libraries relied on UMI-labeled 5' RACE. Reprocessing the 5' RACE reads, TCRdb reports a single entry for every CDR3 protein and omits DNA. The listing contains some 5,000 distinct CDR3 sequences. The sequencing sample was made of CD8+ T cells from PBMCs. This chain joins TRBV5-1 and TRBJ2-1; TCRdb lists TRBD2, though no DNA is available to test this call. The origin of this receptor is a human donor in good health. CDR3: CASSLEGLAGTYNEQFF.